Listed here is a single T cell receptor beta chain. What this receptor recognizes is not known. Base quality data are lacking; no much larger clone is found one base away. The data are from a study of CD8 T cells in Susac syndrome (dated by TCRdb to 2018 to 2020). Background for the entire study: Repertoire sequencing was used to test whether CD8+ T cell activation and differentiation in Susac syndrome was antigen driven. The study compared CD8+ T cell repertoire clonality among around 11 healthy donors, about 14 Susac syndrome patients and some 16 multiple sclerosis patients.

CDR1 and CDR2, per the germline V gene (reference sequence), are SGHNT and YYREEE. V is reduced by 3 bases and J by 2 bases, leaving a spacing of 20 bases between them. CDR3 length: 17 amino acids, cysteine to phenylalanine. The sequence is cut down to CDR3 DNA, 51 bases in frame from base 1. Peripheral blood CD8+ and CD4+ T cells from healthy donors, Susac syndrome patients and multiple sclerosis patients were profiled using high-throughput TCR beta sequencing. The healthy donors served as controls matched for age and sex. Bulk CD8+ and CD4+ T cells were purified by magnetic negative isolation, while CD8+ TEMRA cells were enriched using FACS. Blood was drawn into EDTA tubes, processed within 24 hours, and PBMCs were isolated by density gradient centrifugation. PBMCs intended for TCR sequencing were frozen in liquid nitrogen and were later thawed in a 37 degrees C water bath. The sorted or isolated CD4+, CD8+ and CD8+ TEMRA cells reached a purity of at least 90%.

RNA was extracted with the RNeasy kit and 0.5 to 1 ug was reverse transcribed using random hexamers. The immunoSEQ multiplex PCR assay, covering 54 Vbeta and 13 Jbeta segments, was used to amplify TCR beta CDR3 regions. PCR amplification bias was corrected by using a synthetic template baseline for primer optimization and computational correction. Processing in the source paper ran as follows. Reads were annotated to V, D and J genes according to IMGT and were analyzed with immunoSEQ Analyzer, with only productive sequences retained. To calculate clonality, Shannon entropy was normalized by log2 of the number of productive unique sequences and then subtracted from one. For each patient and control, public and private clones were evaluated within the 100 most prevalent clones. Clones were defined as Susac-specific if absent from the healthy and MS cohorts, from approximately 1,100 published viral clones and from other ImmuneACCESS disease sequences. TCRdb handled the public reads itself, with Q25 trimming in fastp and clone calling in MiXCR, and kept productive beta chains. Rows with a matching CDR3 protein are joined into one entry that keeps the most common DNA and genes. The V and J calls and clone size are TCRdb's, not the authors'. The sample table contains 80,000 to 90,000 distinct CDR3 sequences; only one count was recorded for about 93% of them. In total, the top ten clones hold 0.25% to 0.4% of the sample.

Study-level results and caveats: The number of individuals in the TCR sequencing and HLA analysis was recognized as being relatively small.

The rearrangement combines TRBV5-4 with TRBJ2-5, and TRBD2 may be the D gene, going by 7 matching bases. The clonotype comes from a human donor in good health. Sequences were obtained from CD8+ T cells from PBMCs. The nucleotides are TGTGCCAGCAGCTCCCTGGGGGGCGGGGGACCTCAAGAGACCCAGTACTTC. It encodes CASSSLGGGGPQETQYF.